The clone carrying this TCR beta chain is labeled medium-sized. This entry belongs to a study of T cell repertoires in aging, cancer and after chemotherapy. Overall study: Repeat sampling of healthy donors over several months to years showed clear clonal overlap.

Multiplex touch-down PCR with TRB-A/B primers amplified rearranged V-D-J TRB sequences. TCRdb independently ran MiXCR on the multiplex PCR reads; one entry per CDR3 protein. Of thousands of distinct CDR3 sequences in the sample, approximately 25% were seen once. The template was genomic DNA from peripheral blood, not RNA. Germline CDR1 reads KGHSH; CDR2 reads LQKENI. Trimming cost V 2 bases and J 6 bases; bases outside gene matches: 10. The CDR3 has 16 residues. The origin of this receptor is a human donor in good health. The V gene is TRBV18, the J gene TRBJ2-7; TRBD2 matches 10 bases. Sequencing input: blood. The CDR3 DNA is TGTGCCAGCTCACCATCTAGCGGGGGTGGAGGACTCGAGCAGTACTTC. Its protein product is CASSPSSGGGGLEQYF.